These 19 T cell receptor beta chains originate from one sample sequenced in a study of blood T cell repertoires in COVID-19. The repertoire was sequenced with immunoSEQ multiplex PCR; TCRdb's copy has only in-frame clones and lacks some. Here the sample spans 150,000 to 200,000 clones, 88% being singletons. The material sequenced was peripheral blood. The receptors come from a human donor in a cohort sampled during active COVID-19.

The chain uses TRBV27 and TRBJ2-2; no firm D call. The germline CDR1 and CDR2 sequences are MNHEY and SMNVEV (reference sequence). The V and J ends lost 5 bases and 6 bases respectively, with 7 bases between them. The CDR3 sequence is 12 residues long. The CDR3 protein is CASSITPGELFF. For the CDR3, the DNA is TGTGCCAGCAGTATTACTCCCGGGGAGCTGTTTTTT.

This clone has only a few counts. The chain combines TRBV5-1 with TRBJ2-2, with D possibly being TRBD1 (5 bases). Trimming shortened V by 1 base and J by 3 bases, and 10 bases separated the two germline ends. The CDR3 consists of 15 residues. Germline lookup yields CDR1 SGHRS and CDR2 YFSETQ. The CDR3 loop reads CASSLSGADTGELFF. CDR3 in DNA: TGCGCCAGCAGCTTGAGTGGGGCGGACACCGGGGAGCTGTTTTTT.

The gene calls are TRBV5-1 and TRBJ1-4; 8 nucleotides agree with TRBD1. J lost 3 bases, V lost 5 bases, and 6 bases had no gene match. Germline CDR1 is SGHRS and CDR2 is YFSETQ. This CDR3 region has 15 residues. The DNA for the CDR3 is TGCGCCAGCAGTCCGACAGGGGTTCCTAATGAAAAACTGTTTTTT. It encodes CASSPTGVPNEKLFF.

The chain couples TRBV6-5 to TRBJ2-7, with D hard to call. The CDR3 is 12 amino acids. Trimming took off 10 bases at V and 3 bases at J, with 13 bases between the two ends. The germline V gene encodes CDR1 MNHEY and CDR2 SVGAGI. CDR3: CATQSENYEQYF. The DNA of the CDR3 is TGTGCCACCCAGTCCGAAAACTACGAGCAGTACTTC.

The genes are TRBV7-2 and TRBJ2-3; D uncertain. Germline CDR1 SGHTA, CDR2 FQGNSA. The V and J ends lost 4 bases and 6 bases respectively, with 17 bases between them. This CDR3 is 15 amino acids long. DNA of the CDR3: TGTGCCAGCAGCTCCTTAGCTGTGTTCTGGGATACGCAGTATTTT. This sequence encodes CASSSLAVFWDTQYF.

The gene calls are TRBV5-1 and TRBJ2-7, with TRBD2 as a possible D gene (6 bases). CDR1 SGHRS and CDR2 YFSETQ come from the germline V gene. The CDR3 extends over 14 amino acids. With 0 bases removed from V and 5 bases from J, the gap between germline ends came to 12 bases. The CDR3 coding sequence is TGCGCCAGCAGCTTGGTCGTGGGGAGGAACGAGCAGTACTTC. Its protein product is CASSLVVGRNEQYF.

This CDR3 is CASSLAASSYNEQFF. DNA of the CDR3: TGCGCCAGCAGCTTGGCGGCTAGCTCCTACAATGAGCAGTTCTTC. The chain uses TRBV5-1 and TRBJ2-1, with D unresolved. Germline V gene data show CDR1 as SGHRS and CDR2 as YFSETQ. V was pared by 0 bases and J by 0 bases, with 7 bases between. This CDR3 contains 15 residues.

V and J are TRBV30 and TRBJ2-5, with 7 bases matching TRBD2. This CDR3 spans 13 amino acids. Looked up from germline, CDR1 is GTSNPN and CDR2 is SVGIG (reference sequence). Trimming cost V 5 bases and J 5 bases; bases outside gene matches: 8. The CDR3 protein is CAWAWREYETQYF. Here the CDR3 DNA reads TGTGCCTGGGCCTGGCGGGAGTACGAGACCCAGTACTTC.

The chain links TRBV30 to TRBJ1-6; 10 bases map to TRBD1. The germline V gene encodes CDR1 GTSNPN and CDR2 SVGIG (reference sequence). The CDR3 consists of 12 residues. V was pared by 5 bases and J by 10 bases, with 2 bases of the junction left unmatched. CDR3 DNA sequence: TGTGCCTGGGGACAGGGGGGATCACCCCTCCACTTT. It is translated as CAWGQGGSPLHF.

V usage is TRBV27 and J usage is TRBJ2-2, with 7 bases fitting TRBD2. Germline trimming cut 6 bases from V and 0 bases from J; bases unmatched to any gene: 10. CDR3 length: 17 residues. From germline, CDR1 is MNHEY and CDR2 SMNVEV (reference sequence). This CDR3 reads CASSRGASGTNTGELFF. The CDR3 DNA follows: TGTGCCAGCAGCCGCGGGGCTAGCGGAACGAACACCGGGGAGCTGTTTTTT.

This clone was observed a single time. This chain joins TRBV23-1 and TRBJ2-5; perhaps TRBD2 as D (6 bases). TRBV23-1 is an ORF, with its function uncertain. The CDR3 consists of 15 residues. Trimming pared 4 bases from V and 5 bases from J, leaving 17 bases between. Here the CDR3 DNA reads TGCGCCAGCAGTCGACGATTTCCCAGCGGGGAGACCCAGTACTTC. Protein product: CASSRRFPSGETQYF.

This chain links TRBV6-2 or TRBV6-3 with TRBJ2-7; 7 bases fit TRBD1. Trimming took 0 bases from V and 5 from J; bases not matched to a gene: 7. The CDR3 sequence is 15 residues long. CDR1 MNHEY and CDR2 SVGEGT come from the germline V gene. In nucleotides, the CDR3 is TGTGCCAGCAGTTACTCCGGCCAGGGGGAGAACGAGCAGTACTTC. Encoded protein: CASSYSGQGENEQYF.

This clone was observed a handful of times. In DNA form, the CDR3 reads TGTGCCAGCAGCTTGGATCTAGGCGTCTACGAGCAGTACTTC. This translates into CASSLDLGVYEQYF. The chain joins TRBV5-4 to TRBJ2-7; D not resolved. Germline loops: CDR1 SGHNT, CDR2 YYREEE (reference sequence). This CDR3 is 14 amino acids long. Trimming left V 0 bases short and J 3 bases short, with 10 bases between. Based on the CDR3 plus reference TRBV5-4 and TRBJ2-7, the full variable domain is ETGVTQSPTHLIKTRGQQVTLRCSSQSGHNTVSWYQQALGQGPQFIFQYYREEENGRGNFPPRFSGLQFPNYSSELNVNALELDDSALYLCASSLDLGVYEQYFGPGTRLTVT.

The chain joins TRBV18 to TRBJ2-6; D not resolved. Germline assignment: CDR1 KGHSH and CDR2 LQKENI. V was clipped by 2 bases and J by 4 bases, with 9 bases between them. The CDR3 extends over 15 amino acids. CDR3 sequence reads: CASSPGAAGANVLTF. For the CDR3, the DNA is TGTGCCAGCTCACCAGGTGCCGCGGGGGCCAACGTCCTGACTTTC. Complete variable domain (other parts from reference TRBV18 and TRBJ2-6): NAGVMQNPRHLVRRRGQEARLRCSPMKGHSHVYWYRQLPEEGLKFMVYLQKENIIDESGMPKERFSAEFPKEGPSILRIQQVVRGDSAAYFCASSPGAAGANVLTFGAGSRLTVL.

This clone was observed a single time. The chain recombines TRBV19 with TRBJ1-5, with 8 nucleotides matching TRBD1. The CDR3 runs 16 residues. CDR1 is LNHDA, CDR2 SQIVND, per germline (reference sequence). V lost 4 bases, J lost 2 bases, and 7 bases stayed unmatched. Here the CDR3 reads CASSTSTGVGNQPQHF. The CDR3 DNA is TGTGCCAGTAGTACCTCGACAGGGGTTGGCAATCAGCCCCAGCATTTT.

The chain recombines TRBV7-2 with TRBJ2-7; the D is unclear. CDR3 length equals 15 residues. The V gene lost 3 bases and the J gene lost 3 bases, with 15 bases spanning the gap. Germline V CDR1 and CDR2: SGHTA, FQGNSA. As DNA, the CDR3 is TGTGCCAGCAGCTTCAGCGTGGAGTCCGTCTACGAGCAGTACTTC. Amino acid sequence: CASSFSVESVYEQYF. Full variable domain (remainder filled in from reference TRBV7-2 and TRBJ2-7): GAGVSQSPSNKVTEKGKDVELRCDPISGHTALYWYRQSLGQGLEFLIYFQGNSAPDKSGLPSDRFSAERTGGSVSTLTIQRTQQEDSAVYLCASSFSVESVYEQYFGPGTRLTVT.

The CDR3 DNA sequence: TGCGCCAGCAGAGAAATATCTATAGCGGGACAAAACAATGAGCAGTTCTTC. Protein: CASREISIAGQNNEQFF. The chain joins TRBV10-1 to TRBJ2-1, with 8 bases matching TRBD2. The CDR3 has 17 amino acids. After removal of 6 bases from V and 5 bases from J, the junction contained 15 bases not matched to a gene. Per the germline V gene, CDR1 is WNHNN and CDR2 is SYGVQD (reference sequence).

V is TRBV12-2 and J is TRBJ1-3; the tabulated D call, TRBD1, remains unverified against the DNA. TRBV12-2 is designated a pseudogene. The CDR3 is 17 amino acids. CDR3 protein: CASRLIEGDPSGNTIYF. The CDR3 nucleotides read TGTGCAAGTCGCTTAATTGAGGGGGATCCCTCTGGAAACACCATATATTTT.

This clone occurred once. This sequence joins TRBV12-5 and TRBJ2-3, with D possibly matching TRBD1 (5 bases). Germline loops: CDR1 LGHNT, CDR2 FRNRAP. V dropped 5 bases and J dropped 3 bases, with 12 bases sitting between them. The CDR3 runs to 14 residues. CDR3 coding DNA: TGTGCTAGTGGTACTGCAGGGTTGACAGATACGCAGTATTTT. This gives the protein CASGTAGLTDTQYF.